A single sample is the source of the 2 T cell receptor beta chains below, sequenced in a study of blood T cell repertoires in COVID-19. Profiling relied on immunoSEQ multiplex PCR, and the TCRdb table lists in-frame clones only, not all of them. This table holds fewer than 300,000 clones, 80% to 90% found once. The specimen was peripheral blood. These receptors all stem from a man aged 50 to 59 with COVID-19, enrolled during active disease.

CDR3 in DNA: TGCGCCAGCAGCCCGGCAGGACAGAACACTGAAGCTTTCTTT. Residues: CASSPAGQNTEAFF. The chain uses TRBV5-1 and TRBJ1-1; TRBD1 is a possible D gene (5 bases). Trimming took off 4 bases at V and 1 base at J, with 11 bases between the two ends. Germline CDR1 reads SGHRS; CDR2 reads YFSETQ. The CDR3 extends over 14 amino acids.

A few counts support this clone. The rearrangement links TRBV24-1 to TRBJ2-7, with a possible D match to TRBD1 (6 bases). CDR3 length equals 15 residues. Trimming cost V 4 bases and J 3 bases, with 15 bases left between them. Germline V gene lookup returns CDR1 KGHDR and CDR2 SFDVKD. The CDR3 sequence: CATSEEGGPNYEQYF. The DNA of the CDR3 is TGTGCCACCAGTGAAGAAGGGGGTCCAAACTACGAGCAGTACTTC.